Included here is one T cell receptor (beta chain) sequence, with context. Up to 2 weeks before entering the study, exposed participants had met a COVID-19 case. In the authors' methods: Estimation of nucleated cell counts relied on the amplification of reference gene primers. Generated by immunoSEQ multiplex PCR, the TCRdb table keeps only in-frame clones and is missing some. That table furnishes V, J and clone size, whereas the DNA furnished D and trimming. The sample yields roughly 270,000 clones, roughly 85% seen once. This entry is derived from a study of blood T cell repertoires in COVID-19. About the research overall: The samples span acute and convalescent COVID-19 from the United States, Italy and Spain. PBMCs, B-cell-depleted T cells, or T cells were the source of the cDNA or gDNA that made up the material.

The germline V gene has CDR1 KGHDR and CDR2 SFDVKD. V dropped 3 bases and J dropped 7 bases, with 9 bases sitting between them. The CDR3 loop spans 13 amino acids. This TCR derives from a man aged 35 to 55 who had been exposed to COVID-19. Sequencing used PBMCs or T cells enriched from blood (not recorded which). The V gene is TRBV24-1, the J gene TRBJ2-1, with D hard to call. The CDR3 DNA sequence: TGTGCCACCAGTGATGGAGCCGGTAATGAGCAGTTCTTC. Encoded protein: CATSDGAGNEQFF.